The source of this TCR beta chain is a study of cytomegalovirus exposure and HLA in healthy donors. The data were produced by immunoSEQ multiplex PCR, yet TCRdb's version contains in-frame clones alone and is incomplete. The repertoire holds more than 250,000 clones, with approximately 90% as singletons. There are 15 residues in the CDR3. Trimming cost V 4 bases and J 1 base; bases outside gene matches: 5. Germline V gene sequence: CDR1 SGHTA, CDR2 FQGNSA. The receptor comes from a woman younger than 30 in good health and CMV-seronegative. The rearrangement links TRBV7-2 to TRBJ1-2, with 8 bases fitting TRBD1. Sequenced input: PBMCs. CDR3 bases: TGTGCCAGCAGCTCCGGGACAGGTGATAACTATGGCTACACCTTC. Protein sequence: CASSSGTGDNYGYTF.